This T cell receptor beta chain was observed in a study of Tregs in tolerant kidney transplant recipients. Findings and limits, study-wide: Nucleotide sequences could not be compared across some patients' samples due to primer changes. The small number of patients limits these findings pending further validation.

Mixed chimerism was transient after nonmyeloablative marrow transplants from related graft donors. Unstimulated regulatory T cells (CD4+CD25+CD127-), CD4+CD25- non-regulatory cells, CD4 and CD8 cells were FACS-sorted from thawed PBMCs. The CDR3 has 13 amino acids. Germline V gives CDR1 SGHKS, CDR2 YYEKEE (reference sequence). V shed 3 bases and J shed 13 bases, with 18 bases lying between them. On this clone: No antigen is known for it.

Assay used: immunoSEQ multiplex PCR; TCRdb lists only in-frame clones, some missing. The table shows about 64,000 clones, with approximately 89% occurring only once. The sequence derives from a human patient who received a combined kidney and bone marrow transplant. Some T cells may have come from the graft donor. The V call is TRBV5-5, the J call TRBJ2-3, with a tentative D call TRBD2 (6 bases). The sequencing used CD4+ T cells from blood (PBMCs), collected 6 months after the transplant. This CDR3 is CASSSQPGLREYF. CDR3 DNA: TGTGCCAGCAGCTCCCAACCAGGACTAAGGGAGTATTTT.